This TCR beta chain came from a study of blood T cell repertoires in COVID-19 (dated by TCRdb to the early 2020s). A note on the overall study: The collaborator samples originated in the United States, Italy and Spain and spanned the acute and convalescent phases of COVID-19. The material from the prospective study consisted of cDNA or gDNA derived from T cells, B-cell-depleted T cells, or PBMCs. The dataset comprised deeply sampled blood TCRbeta repertoires from subjects exposed to, actively infected with, or recovered from COVID-19. A freely available public database, intended as a resource for researchers studying the immune response to SARS-CoV-2, is where the repertoires were released. Samples were obtained from the ongoing ImmuneRACE study (first 160 participants) and from about 1,300 subjects provided by 6 global collaborators. Nearly every sample came with metadata listing a de-identified subject ID, COVID-19 status, age in years and sex. Where available, HLA class I and class II types were obtained from metadata supplied by the sample provider rather than from assay-based typing.

Participants in the prospective study were enrolled through a virtual design, were aged about 18 to 100 years, and lived in roughly 26 United States geographic areas. To assign participants to cohorts, the prospective study relied on clinical history that participants themselves reported in a screening survey and a study questionnaire. Each participant in the prospective study had whole blood, serum and a nasopharyngeal or oropharyngeal swab collected by mobile phlebotomists. Participants in the prospective study had the option to provide additional blood draws and questionnaires over a roughly two-month period. Before DNA extraction, prospective study blood samples were shipped either frozen or at room temperature. TCRbeta CDR3 regions were amplified from genomic DNA using the immunoSEQ Assay, a bias-controlled multiplex PCR. From the authors' description of their analysis: Within the assay, amplification of reference gene primers was used to estimate how many nucleated cells each sample contained. To quantify the absolute abundance of each unique TCRbeta CDR3 rearrangement, sequence reads were collapsed and filtered. Productive Simpson clonality was computed per sample as the square root of Simpson's diversity index over productive rearrangements. This is the immuneACCESS table as TCRdb keeps it, with only in-frame sequences that have V and J called. A part of the clones is gone; compared with another copy, unresolved V genes explain less than half, and the rest is unexplained. D and trimming come from the DNA, and the V and J calls and clone size come from that table. Across this sample there are about 220,000 clones, with 85% to 90% seen only once. The top ten hold about 3.3% of the sample.

There are 15 amino acids in the CDR3, from cysteine to phenylalanine inclusive. Only CDR3 DNA is held: 45 bases, read in frame from base 1. CDR1 SGDLS and CDR2 YYNGEE were looked up in the germline V gene. Trimming removed 0 bases from V and 3 bases from J, leaving 9 bases between the germline ends. This clone occurred once. Its antigen target is currently unknown. No base quality values were provided; no much bigger clone lies one nucleotide off. Summary of the overall study and its limitations: The quantity of clinical and demographic metadata differed by source and by participant and was supplied without curation.

The receptor was derived from a young woman in a cohort exposed to, infected with or recovered from COVID-19 (not recorded which). The sequencing sample was made of PBMCs or T cells enriched from blood (not recorded which). The receptor chain draws on TRBV9 and TRBJ2-2; 6 matching bases give a weak D call of TRBD1. The DNA sequence reads TGTGCCAGCAGCGTAGACGGGACATACACCGGGGAGCTGTTTTTT. Its protein product is CASSVDGTYTGELFF. The variable domain in full, with residues beyond the CDR3 obtained from the reference TRBV9 and TRBJ2-2 genes, is DSGVTQTPKHLITATGQRVTLRCSPRSGDLSVYWYQQSLDQGLQFLIQYYNGEERAKGNILERFSAQQFPDLHSELNLSSLELGDSALYFCASSVDGTYTGELFFGEGSRLTVL.